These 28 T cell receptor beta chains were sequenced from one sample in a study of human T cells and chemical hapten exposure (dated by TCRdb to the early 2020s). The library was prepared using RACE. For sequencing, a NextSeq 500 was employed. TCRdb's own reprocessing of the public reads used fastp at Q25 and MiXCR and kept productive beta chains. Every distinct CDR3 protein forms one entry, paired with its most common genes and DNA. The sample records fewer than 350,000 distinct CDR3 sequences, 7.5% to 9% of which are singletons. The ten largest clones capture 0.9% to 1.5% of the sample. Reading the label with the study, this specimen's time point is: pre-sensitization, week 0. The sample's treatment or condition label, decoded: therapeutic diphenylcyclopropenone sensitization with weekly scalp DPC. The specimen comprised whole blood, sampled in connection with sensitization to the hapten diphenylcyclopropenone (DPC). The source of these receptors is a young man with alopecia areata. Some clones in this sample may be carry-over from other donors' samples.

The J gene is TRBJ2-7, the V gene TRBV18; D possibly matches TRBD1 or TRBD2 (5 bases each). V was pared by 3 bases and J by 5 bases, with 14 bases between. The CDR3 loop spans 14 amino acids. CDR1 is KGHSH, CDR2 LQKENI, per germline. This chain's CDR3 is CASSPRPRDHEQYF. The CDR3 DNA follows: TGTGCCAGCTCACCTAGGCCCAGGGACCACGAGCAGTACTTC.

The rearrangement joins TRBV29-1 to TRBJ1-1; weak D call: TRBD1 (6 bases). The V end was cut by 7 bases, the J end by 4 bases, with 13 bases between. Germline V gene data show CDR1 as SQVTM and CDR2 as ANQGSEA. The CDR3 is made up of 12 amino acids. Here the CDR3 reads CSGTGSSTEAFF. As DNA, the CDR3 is TGCAGCGGTACAGGGAGCAGCACTGAAGCTTTCTTT.

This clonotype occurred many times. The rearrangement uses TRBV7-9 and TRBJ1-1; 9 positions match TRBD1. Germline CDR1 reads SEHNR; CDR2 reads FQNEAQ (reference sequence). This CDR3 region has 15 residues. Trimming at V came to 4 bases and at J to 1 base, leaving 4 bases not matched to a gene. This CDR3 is CASSSTGGKNTEAFF. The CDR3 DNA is TGTGCCAGCAGCTCGACAGGGGGGAAGAACACTGAAGCTTTCTTT.

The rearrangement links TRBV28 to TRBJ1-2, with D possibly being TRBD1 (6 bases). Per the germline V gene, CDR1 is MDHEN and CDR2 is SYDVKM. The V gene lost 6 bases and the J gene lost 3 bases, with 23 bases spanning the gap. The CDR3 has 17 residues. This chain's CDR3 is CASSYIGGSILDYGYTF. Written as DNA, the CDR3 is TGTGCCAGCAGCTACATCGGGGGCAGTATCCTAGACTATGGCTACACCTTC.

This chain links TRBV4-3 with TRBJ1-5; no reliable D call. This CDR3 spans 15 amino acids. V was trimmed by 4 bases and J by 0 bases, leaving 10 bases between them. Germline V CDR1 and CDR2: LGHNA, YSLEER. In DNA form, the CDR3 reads TGCGCCAGCAGCCTACGAGTACCTAGCAATCAGCCCCAGCATTTT. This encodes CASSLRVPSNQPQHF.

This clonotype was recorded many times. The chain's CDR3 is CASSLWGYGYTF. CDR3 sequence (DNA): TGTGCCAGCAGCTTATGGGGCTATGGCTACACCTTC. The gene calls are TRBV11-3 and TRBJ1-2; no reliable D call. The CDR3 sequence is 12 residues long. CDR1 is SGHNT, CDR2 YENEEA, per germline. Trimming cost V 2 bases and J 4 bases, with 5 bases left between them.

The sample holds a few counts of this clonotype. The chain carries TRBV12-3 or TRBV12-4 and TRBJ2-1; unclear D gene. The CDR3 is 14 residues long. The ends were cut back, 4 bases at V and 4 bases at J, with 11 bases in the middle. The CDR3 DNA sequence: TGTGCCAGCAGTTCCGCAACAGTTTACAATGAGCAGTTCTTC. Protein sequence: CASSSATVYNEQFF.

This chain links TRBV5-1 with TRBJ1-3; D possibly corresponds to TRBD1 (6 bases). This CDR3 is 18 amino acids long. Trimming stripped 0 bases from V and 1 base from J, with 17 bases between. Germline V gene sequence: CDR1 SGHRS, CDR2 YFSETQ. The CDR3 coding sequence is TGCGCCAGCAGCTTGGTTTTGGTCGGGGGCGCATCTGGAAACACCATATATTTT. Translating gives CASSLVLVGGASGNTIYF.

The CDR3 DNA is TGCGCCAGCAGCTTGGACGGGGAGCATACAGATACGCAGTATTTT. It codes for CASSLDGEHTDTQYF. The chain is built from TRBV5-1 and TRBJ2-3, with D maybe TRBD2 (5 bases). The CDR3 runs to 15 residues. The germline V and J ends were trimmed by 0 bases and 3 bases, with 11 bases remaining between them. CDR1 and CDR2 (germline): SGHRS, YFSETQ.

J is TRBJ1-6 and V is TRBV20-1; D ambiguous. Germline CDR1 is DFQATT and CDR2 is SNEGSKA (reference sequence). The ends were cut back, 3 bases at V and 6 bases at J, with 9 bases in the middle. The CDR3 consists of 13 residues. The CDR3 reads CSASSRLNSPLHF. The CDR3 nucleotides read TGCAGTGCTAGCAGTCGCCTTAATTCACCCCTCCACTTT.

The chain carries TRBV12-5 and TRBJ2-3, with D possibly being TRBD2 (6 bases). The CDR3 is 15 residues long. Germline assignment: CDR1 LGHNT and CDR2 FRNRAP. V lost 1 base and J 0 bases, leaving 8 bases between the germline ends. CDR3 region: CASGLGAGSTDTQYF. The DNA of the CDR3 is TGTGCTAGTGGTTTGGGTGCGGGGAGCACAGATACGCAGTATTTT.

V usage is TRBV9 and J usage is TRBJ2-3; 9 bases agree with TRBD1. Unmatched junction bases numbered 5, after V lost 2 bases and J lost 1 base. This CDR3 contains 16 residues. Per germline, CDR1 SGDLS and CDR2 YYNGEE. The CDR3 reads CASSVPRQGGTDTQYF. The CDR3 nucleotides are TGTGCCAGCAGCGTTCCACGACAGGGGGGCACAGATACGCAGTATTTT.

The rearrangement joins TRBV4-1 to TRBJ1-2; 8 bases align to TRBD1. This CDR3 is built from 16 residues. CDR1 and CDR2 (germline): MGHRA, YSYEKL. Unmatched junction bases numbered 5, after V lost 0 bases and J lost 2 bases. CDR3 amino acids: CASSQDGAGGNYGYTF. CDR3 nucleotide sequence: TGCGCCAGCAGCCAAGATGGGGCAGGGGGCAACTATGGCTACACCTTC.

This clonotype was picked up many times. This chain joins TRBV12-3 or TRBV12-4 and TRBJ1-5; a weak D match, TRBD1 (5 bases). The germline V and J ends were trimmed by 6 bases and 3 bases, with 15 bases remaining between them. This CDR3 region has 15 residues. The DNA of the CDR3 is TGTGCCAGCAGCAGAACAGGAGTCTCCAATCAGCCCCAGCATTTT. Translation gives CASSRTGVSNQPQHF.

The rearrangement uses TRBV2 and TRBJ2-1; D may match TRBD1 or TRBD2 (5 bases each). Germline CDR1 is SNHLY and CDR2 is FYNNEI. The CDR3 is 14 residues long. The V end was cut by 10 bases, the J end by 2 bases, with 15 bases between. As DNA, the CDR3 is TGTGCCATCCTACAGGAGGTGACCTACAATGAGCAGTTCTTC. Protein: CAILQEVTYNEQFF.

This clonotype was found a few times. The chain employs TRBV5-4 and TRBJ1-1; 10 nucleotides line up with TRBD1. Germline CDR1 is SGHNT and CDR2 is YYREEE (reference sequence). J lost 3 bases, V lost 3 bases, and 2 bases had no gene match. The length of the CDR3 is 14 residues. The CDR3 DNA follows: TGTGCCAGCAGCTCGGACAGGGGGGACACTGAAGCTTTCTTT. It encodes CASSSDRGDTEAFF.

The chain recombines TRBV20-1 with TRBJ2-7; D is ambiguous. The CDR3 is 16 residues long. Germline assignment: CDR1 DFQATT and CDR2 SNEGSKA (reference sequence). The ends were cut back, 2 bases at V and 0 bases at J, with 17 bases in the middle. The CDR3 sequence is CSARPFSYYVSYEQYF. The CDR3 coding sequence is TGCAGTGCTAGACCCTTTTCGTACTACGTCTCCTACGAGCAGTACTTC.

The CDR3 region is CASSRGGGPYEQYF. The CDR3 DNA reads TGTGCCAGCAGCCGCGGGGGGGGCCCCTACGAGCAGTACTTC. The chain carries TRBV7-2 and TRBJ2-7; 9 bases match TRBD2. V was clipped by 5 bases and J by 2 bases; unmatched bases: 4. The CDR3 loop spans 14 amino acids. Germline CDR1 and CDR2: SGHTA and FQGNSA.

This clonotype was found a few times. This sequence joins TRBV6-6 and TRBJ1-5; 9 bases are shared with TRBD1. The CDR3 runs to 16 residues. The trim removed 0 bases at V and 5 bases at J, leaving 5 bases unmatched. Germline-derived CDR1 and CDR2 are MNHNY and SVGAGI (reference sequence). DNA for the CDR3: TGTGCCAGCAGTTACTCGAGGGGACAGGGCGATCAGCCCCAGCATTTT. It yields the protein CASSYSRGQGDQPQHF.

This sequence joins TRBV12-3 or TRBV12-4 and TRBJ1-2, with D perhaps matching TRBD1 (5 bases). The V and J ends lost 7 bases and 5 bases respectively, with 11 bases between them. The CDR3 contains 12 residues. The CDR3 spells CASKEGTYGYTF. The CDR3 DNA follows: TGTGCCAGCAAGGAGGGGACGTATGGCTACACCTTC.

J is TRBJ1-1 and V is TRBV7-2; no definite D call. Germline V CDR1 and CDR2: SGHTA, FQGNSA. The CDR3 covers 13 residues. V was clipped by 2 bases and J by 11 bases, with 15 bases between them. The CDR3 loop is CASSLPSSEKAFF. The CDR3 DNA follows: TGTGCCAGCAGCTTACCCTCGTCCGAGAAGGCTTTCTTT.

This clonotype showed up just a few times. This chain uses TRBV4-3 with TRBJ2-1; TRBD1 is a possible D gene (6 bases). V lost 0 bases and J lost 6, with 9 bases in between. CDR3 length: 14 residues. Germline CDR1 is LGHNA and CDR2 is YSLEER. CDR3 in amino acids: CASSQERGGNEQFF. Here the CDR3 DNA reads TGCGCCAGCAGCCAAGAGCGAGGGGGCAATGAGCAGTTCTTC.

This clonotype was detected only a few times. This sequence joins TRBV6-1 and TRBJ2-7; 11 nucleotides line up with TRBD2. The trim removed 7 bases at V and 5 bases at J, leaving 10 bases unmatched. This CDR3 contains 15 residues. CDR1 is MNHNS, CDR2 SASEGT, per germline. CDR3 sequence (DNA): TGTGCCAGCACTCTGGGACTAGCGGCAAGCCACGAGCAGTACTTC. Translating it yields CASTLGLAASHEQYF.

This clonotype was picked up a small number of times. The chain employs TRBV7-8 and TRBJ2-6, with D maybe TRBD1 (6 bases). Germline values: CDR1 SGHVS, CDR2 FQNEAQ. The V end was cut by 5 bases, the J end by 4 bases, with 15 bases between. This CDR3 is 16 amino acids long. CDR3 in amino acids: CASSPLGTPGANVLTF. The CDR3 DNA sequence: TGTGCCAGCAGCCCCTTGGGGACACCGGGGGCCAACGTCCTGACTTTC.

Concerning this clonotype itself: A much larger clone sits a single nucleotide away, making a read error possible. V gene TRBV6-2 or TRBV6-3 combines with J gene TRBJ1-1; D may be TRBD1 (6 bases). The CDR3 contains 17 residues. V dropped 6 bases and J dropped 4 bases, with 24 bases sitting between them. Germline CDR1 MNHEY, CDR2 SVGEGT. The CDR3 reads CASSNPTLQRGGTEAFF. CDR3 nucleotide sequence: TGTGCCAGCAGCAATCCTACCCTACAGAGGGGGGGCACTGAAGCTTTCTTT.

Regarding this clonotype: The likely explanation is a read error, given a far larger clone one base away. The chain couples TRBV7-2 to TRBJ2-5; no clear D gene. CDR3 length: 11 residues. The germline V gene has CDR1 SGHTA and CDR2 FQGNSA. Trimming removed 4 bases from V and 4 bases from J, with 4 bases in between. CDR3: CASSSLETQYF. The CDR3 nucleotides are TGTGCCAGCAGCTCCCTAGAGACCCAGTACTTC.

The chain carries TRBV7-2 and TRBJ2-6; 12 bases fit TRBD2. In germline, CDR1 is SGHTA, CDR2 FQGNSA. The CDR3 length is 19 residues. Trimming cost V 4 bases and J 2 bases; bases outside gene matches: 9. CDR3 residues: CASSWVTSGSRPGANVLTF. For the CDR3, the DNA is TGTGCCAGCAGCTGGGTGACTAGCGGGAGTAGGCCTGGGGCCAACGTCCTGACTTTC.

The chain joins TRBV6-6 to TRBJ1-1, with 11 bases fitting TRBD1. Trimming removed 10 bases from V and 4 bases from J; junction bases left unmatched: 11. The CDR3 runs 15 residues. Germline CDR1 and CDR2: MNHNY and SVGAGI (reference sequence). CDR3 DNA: TGTGCCACCCGGACAGGGGGCATGGTAGCCACTGAAGCTTTCTTT. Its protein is CATRTGGMVATEAFF.